This record concerns one TCR beta chain sequence. The source of the sample is a study of blood T cell repertoires in COVID-19. The data were produced by immunoSEQ multiplex PCR, yet TCRdb's version contains in-frame clones alone and is incomplete. The sample consists of about 95,000 clones, 75% to 85% of them appearing once. The CDR3 contains 16 residues. The ends lost 0 bases at V and 1 base at J; junction bases unmatched: 5. Germline CDR1 reads MNHEY; CDR2 reads SVGAGI. The receptor was derived from a man aged 80 or over with COVID-19, enrolled during active disease. The rearrangement links TRBV6-5 to TRBJ1-2; TRBD1 agrees at 7 bases. The specimen was peripheral blood. This CDR3 is CASSYSRTGLNYGYTF. CDR3 nucleotide sequence: TGTGCCAGCAGTTACTCGAGGACAGGTCTTAACTATGGCTACACCTTC.